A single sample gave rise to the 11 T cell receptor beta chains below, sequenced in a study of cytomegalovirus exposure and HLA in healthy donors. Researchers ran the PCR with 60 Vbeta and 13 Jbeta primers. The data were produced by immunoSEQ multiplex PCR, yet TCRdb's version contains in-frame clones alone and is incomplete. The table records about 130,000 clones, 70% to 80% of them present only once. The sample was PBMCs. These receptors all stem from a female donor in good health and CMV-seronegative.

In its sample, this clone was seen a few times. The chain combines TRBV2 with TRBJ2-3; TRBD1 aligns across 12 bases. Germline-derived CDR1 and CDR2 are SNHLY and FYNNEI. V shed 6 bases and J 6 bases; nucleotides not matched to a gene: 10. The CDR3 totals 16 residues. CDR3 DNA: TGTGCCAGCAGGGGGGCCCCGGGACAGGGGGCGGATACGCAGTATTTT. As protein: CASRGAPGQGADTQYF. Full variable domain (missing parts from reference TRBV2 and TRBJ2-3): EPEVTQTPSHQVTQMGQEVILRCVPISNHLYFYWYRQILGQKVEFLVSFYNNEISEKSEIFDDQFSVERPDGSNFTLKIRSTKLEDSAMYFCASRGAPGQGADTQYFGPGTRLTVL.

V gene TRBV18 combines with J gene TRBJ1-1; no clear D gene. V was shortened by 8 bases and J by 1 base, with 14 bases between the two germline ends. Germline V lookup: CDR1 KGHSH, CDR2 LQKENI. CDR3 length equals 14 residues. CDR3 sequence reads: CASATRNGNTEAFF. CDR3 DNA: TGTGCCAGCGCTACGAGGAATGGGAACACTGAAGCTTTCTTT.

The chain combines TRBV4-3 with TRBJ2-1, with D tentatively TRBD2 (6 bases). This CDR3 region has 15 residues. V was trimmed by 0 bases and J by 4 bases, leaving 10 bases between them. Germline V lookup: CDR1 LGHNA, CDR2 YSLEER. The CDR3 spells CASSQDSGAYNEQFF. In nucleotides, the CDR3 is TGCGCCAGCAGCCAAGATAGCGGTGCGTACAATGAGCAGTTCTTC.

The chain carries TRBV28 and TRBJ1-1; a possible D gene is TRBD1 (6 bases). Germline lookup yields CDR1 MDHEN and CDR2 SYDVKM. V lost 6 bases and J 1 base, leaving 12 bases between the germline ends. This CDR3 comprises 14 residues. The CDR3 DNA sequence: TGTGCCAGCAGATTCACAGGGAGGAACACTGAAGCTTTCTTT. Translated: CASRFTGRNTEAFF.

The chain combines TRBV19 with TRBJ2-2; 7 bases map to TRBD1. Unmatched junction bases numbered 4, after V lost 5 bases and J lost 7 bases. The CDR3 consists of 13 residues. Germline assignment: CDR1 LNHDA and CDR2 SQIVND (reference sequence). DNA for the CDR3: TGTGCCAGTAGTTTAACAGGGGTCGGGGAGCTGTTTTTT. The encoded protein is CASSLTGVGELFF.

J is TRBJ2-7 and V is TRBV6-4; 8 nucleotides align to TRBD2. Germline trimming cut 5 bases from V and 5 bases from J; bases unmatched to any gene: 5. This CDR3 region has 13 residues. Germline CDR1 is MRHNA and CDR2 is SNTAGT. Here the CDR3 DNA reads TGTGCCAGCAGTAACCTAGCGGGCCACGAGCAGTACTTC. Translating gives CASSNLAGHEQYF.

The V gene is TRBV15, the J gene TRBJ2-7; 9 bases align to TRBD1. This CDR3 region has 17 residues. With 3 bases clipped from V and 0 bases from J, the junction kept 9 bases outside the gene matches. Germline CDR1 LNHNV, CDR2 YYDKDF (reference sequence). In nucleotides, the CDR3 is TGTGCCACCAGCAGGGGACTCCGGGACAGGGCCTCCTACGAGCAGTACTTC. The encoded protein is CATSRGLRDRASYEQYF.

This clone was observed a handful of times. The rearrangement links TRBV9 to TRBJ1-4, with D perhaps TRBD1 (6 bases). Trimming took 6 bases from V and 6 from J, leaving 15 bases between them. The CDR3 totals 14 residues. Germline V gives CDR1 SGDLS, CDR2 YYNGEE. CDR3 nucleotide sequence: TGTGCCAGCACTAAGGGGGATAGCTATGAAAAACTGTTTTTT. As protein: CASTKGDSYEKLFF.

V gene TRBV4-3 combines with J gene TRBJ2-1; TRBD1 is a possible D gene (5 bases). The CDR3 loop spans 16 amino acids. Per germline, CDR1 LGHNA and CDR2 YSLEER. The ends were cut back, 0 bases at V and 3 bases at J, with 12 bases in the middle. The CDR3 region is CASSQEYRRSYNEQFF. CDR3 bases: TGCGCCAGCAGCCAAGAGTACAGGCGAAGCTACAATGAGCAGTTCTTC.

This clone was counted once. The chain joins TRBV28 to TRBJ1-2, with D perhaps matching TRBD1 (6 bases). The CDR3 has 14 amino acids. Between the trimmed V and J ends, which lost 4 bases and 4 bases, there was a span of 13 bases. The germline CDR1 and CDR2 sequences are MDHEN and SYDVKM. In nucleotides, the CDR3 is TGTGCCAGCAGTTCAGGACAGCCCACCTATGGCTACACCTTC. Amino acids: CASSSGQPTYGYTF.

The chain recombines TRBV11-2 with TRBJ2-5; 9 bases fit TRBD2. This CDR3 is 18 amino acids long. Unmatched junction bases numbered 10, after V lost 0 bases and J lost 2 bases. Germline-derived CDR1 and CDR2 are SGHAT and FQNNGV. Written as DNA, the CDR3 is TGTGCCAGCAGCTTAGAAGGGGCTAGCGGGACCTTTCAAGAGACCCAGTACTTC. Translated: CASSLEGASGTFQETQYF.